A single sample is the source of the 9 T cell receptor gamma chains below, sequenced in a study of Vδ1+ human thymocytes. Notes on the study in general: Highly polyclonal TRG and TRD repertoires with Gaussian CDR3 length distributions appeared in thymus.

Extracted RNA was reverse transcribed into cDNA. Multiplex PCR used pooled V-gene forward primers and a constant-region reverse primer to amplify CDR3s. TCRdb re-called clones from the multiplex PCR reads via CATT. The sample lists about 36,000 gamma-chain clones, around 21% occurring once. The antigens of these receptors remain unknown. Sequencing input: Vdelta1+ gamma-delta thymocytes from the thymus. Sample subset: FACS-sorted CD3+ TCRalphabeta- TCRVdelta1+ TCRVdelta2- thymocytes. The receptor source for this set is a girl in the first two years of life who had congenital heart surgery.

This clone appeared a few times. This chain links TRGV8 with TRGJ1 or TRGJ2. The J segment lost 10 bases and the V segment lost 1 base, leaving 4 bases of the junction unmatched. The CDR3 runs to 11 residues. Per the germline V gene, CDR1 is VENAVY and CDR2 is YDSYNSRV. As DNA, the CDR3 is TGTGCCACCTGGGATAGCGGGAAGAAACTCTTT. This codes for CATWDSGKKLF.

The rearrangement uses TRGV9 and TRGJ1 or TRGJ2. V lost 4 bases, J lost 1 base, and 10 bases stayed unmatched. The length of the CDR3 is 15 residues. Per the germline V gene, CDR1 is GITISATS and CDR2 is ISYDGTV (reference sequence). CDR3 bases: TGTGCCTTGTGGGATTCATACCGAAATTATTATAAGAAACTCTTT. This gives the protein CALWDSYRNYYKKLF.

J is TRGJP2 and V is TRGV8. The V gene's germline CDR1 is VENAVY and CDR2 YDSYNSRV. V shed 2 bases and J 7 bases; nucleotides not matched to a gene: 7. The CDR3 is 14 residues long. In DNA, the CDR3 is TGTGCCACCTGGGATAAGGCGGATGATTGGATCAAGACGTTT. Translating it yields CATWDKADDWIKTF.

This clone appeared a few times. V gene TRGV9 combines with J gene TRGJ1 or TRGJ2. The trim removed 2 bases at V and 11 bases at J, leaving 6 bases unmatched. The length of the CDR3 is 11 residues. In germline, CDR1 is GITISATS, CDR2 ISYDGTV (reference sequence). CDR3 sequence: CALWEANQKLF. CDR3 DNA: TGTGCCTTGTGGGAGGCGAATCAGAAACTCTTT.

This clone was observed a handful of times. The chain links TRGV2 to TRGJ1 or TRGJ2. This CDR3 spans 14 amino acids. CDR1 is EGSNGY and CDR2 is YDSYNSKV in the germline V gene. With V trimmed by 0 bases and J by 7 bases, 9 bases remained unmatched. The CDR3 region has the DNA TGTGCCACCTGGGACGGGCTCGAGGGATATAAGAAACTCTTT. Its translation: CATWDGLEGYKKLF.

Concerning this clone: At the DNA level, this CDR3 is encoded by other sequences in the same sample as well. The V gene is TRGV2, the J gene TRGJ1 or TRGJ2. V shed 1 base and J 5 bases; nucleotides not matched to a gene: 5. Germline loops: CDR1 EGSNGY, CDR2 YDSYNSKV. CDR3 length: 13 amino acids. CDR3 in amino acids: CATWDGANYKKLF. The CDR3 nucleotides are TGTGCCACCTGGGACGGCGCTAATTATAAGAAACTCTTT.

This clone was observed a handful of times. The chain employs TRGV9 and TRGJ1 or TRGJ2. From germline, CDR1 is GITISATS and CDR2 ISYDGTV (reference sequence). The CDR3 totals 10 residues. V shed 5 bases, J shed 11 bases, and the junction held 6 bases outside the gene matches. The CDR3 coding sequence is TGTGCCTTGTGGGTGCAGCAGAAACTCTTT. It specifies CALWVQQKLF.

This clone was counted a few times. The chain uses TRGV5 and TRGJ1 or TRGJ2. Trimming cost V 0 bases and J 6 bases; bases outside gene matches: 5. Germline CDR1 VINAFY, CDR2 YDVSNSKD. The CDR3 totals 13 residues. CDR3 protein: CATWDRPTYKKLF. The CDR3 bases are TGTGCCACCTGGGACAGGCCCACTTATAAGAAACTCTTT.

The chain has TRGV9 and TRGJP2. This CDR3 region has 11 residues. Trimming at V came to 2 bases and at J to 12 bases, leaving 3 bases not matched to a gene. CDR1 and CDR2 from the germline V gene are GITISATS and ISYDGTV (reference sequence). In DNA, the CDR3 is TGTGCCTTGTGGGAGGAAGGGATCAAGACGTTT. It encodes CALWEEGIKTF.